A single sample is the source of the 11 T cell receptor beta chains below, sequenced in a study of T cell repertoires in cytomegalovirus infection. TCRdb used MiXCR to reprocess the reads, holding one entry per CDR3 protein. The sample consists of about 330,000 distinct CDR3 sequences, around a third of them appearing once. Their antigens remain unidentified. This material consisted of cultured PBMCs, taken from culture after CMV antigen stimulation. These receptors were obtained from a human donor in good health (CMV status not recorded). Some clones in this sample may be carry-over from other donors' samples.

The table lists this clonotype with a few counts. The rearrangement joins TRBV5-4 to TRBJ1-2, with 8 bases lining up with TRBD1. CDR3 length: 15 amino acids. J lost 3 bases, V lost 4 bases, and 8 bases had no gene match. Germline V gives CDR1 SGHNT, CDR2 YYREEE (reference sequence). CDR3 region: CASSGRDRPYYGYTF. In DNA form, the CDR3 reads TGTGCCAGCAGCGGCCGGGACAGGCCCTACTATGGCTACACCTTC.

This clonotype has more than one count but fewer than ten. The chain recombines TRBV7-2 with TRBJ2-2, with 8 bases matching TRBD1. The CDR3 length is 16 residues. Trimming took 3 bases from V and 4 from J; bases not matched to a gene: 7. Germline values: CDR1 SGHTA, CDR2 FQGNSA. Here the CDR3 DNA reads TGTGCCAGCAGCTTTAGACAGGGGCGGGGCACCGGGGAGCTGTTTTTT. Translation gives CASSFRQGRGTGELFF. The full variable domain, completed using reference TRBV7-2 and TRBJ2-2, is GAGVSQSPSNKVTEKGKDVELRCDPISGHTALYWYRQSLGQGLEFLIYFQGNSAPDKSGLPSDRFSAERTGGSVSTLTIQRTQQEDSAVYLCASSFRQGRGTGELFFGEGSRLTVL.

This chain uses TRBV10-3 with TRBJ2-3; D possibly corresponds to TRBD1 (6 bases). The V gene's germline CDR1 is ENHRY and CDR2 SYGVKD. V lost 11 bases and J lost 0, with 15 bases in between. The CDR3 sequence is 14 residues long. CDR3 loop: CAVTRQESTDTQYF. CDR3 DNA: TGTGCCGTCACCAGACAGGAAAGCACAGATACGCAGTATTTT.

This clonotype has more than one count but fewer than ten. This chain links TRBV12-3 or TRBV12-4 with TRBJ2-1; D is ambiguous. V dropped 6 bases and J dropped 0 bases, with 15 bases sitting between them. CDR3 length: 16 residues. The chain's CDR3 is CASRIGEKSSYNEQFF. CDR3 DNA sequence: TGTGCCAGCAGAATTGGGGAAAAGAGCTCCTACAATGAGCAGTTCTTC.

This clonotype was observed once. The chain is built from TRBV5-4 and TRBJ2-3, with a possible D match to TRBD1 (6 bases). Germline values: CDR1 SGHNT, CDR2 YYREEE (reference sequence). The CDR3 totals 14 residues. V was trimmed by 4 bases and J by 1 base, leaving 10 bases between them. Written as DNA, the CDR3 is TGTGCCAGCAGCGATAGGACAGGCACAGATACGCAGTATTTT. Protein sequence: CASSDRTGTDTQYF.

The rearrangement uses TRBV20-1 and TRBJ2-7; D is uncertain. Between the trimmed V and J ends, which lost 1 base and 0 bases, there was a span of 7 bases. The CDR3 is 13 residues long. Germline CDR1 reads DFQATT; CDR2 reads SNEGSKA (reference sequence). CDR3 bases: TGCAGTGCTAGAGTACAACACTCCTACGAGCAGTACTTC. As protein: CSARVQHSYEQYF.

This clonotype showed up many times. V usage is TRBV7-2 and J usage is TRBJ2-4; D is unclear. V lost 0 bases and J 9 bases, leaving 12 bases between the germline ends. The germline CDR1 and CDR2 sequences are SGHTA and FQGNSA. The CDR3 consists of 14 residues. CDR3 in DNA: TGTGCCAGCAGCTTAGCGGGGTCCCTTGGCATTCAGTACTTC. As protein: CASSLAGSLGIQYF.

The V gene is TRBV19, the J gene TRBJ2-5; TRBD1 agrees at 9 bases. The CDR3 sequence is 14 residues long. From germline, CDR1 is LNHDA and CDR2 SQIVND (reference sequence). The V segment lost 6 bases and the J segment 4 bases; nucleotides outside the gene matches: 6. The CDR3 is CASRKTGGGETQYF. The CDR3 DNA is TGTGCCAGTAGGAAAACAGGGGGCGGAGAGACCCAGTACTTC.

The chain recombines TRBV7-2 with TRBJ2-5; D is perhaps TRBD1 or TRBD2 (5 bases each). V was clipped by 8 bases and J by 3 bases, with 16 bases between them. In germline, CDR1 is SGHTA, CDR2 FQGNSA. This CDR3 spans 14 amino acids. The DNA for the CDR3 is TGTGCCAGCTCAGGTGGGGGAGTAGAAGAGACCCAGTACTTC. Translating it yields CASSGGGVEETQYF.

The CDR3 DNA sequence: TGTGCCAGCAGTGAAGGGCTAGCGCACTACACAGATACGCAGTATTTT. Its protein product is CASSEGLAHYTDTQYF. The V and J genes are TRBV6-1 and TRBJ2-3, with a tentative D call TRBD2 (6 bases). V was clipped by 1 base and J by 2 bases, with 13 bases between them. Germline-derived CDR1 and CDR2 are MNHNS and SASEGT. The CDR3 is made up of 16 amino acids.

CDR3 sequence (DNA): TGTGCCAGCAGTTACTCTCGCGACACTGAAGCTTTCTTT. Translated: CASSYSRDTEAFF. The rearrangement links TRBV6-6 to TRBJ1-1; D is uncertain. From germline, CDR1 is MNHNY and CDR2 SVGAGI (reference sequence). The V end lost 0 bases, the J end lost 3 bases, and 5 bases lay between the germline ends. The CDR3 loop spans 13 amino acids.